This paragraph reports one TCR beta chain. These data come from a study of T cell changes during pregnancy in multiple sclerosis. TCRdb's copy holds only in-frame clones and misses some; the assay was immunoSEQ multiplex PCR. The sample lists 15,000 to 20,000 clones, 80% to 90% occurring once. Germline V gives CDR1 LNHDA, CDR2 SQIVND (reference sequence). The CDR3 runs 17 residues. J lost 4 bases, V lost 10 bases, and 13 bases had no gene match. This chain uses TRBV19 with TRBJ2-3; 14 bases line up with TRBD2. The sample consisted of CD8+ T cells from peripheral blood mononuclear cells, taken in the third trimester of pregnancy. The source is a female donor in good health, enrolled as a control in a pregnancy study. The CDR3 spells CANLLGTSGRRADTQYF. CDR3 nucleotides: TGTGCCAATTTACTCGGGACTAGCGGGAGACGGGCAGATACGCAGTATTTT.